The subject of this entry is one TCR beta chain. The antigen remains undetermined. The data originate from a study of blood T cells in healthy people across ages. Study results and caveats: Researchers judged that diversity estimates from one million T cells fell short of true values. Significant beta diversity loss was already apparent by age approximately 37, declining roughly linearly.

V lost 2 bases to trimming and J lost 0 bases, with 11 bases between them. The germline V gene encodes CDR1 MNHNY and CDR2 SVGAGI (reference sequence). This CDR3 has 17 amino acids. Whenever a sample was processed, at least 6 million PBMCs were isolated. A sample-barcoded 5' primer and a J-beta primer mix were used in a second PCR of roughly 6 to 12 cycles. All samples yielded 3 million or more CDR3-containing paired-end reads. TCRdb processed the 5' RACE reads anew with MiXCR; each CDR3 protein has one entry. The repertoire holds some 1.4 million distinct CDR3 sequences, approximately 40% seen once, with 7.9% in the top ten.

Input material: blood. The source of this sequence is a woman between 18 and 29 years old in good health. The rearrangement joins TRBV6-6 to TRBJ2-6; D ambiguous. For the CDR3, the DNA is TGTGCCAGCAGTTACCCCGACCACAGCTCTGGGGCCAACGTCCTGACTTTC. Its protein is CASSYPDHSSGANVLTF.